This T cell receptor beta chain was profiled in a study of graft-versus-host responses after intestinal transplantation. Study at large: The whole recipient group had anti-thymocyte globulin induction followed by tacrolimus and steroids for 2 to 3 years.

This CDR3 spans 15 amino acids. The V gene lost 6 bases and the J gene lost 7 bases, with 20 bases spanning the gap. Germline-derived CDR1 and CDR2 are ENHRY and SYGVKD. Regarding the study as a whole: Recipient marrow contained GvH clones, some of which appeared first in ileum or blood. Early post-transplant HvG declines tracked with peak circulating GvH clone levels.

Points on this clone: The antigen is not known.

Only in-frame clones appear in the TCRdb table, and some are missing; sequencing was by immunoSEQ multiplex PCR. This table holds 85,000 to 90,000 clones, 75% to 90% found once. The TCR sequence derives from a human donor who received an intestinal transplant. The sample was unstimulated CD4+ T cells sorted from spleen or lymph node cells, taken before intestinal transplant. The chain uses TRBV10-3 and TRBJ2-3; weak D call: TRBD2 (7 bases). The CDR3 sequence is CAIRREGGAMNTQYF. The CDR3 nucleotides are TGTGCCATCAGGAGGGAGGGGGGGGCGATGAATACGCAGTATTTT.